The clone carrying this T cell receptor beta chain was observed a single time. Generated by immunoSEQ multiplex PCR, the TCRdb table keeps only in-frame clones and is missing some. The repertoire has some 66,000 clones, 60% to 85% of them found once; the top ten carry around half. This sample was included in a study of blood T cell repertoires in COVID-19. CDR1 and CDR2 from the germline V gene are MGHRA and YSYEKL. With V trimmed by 3 bases and J by 2 bases, 5 bases remained unmatched. The CDR3 spans 15 residues. The sample was peripheral blood. This receptor was taken from an elderly woman with acute or convalescent COVID-19. The chain joins TRBV4-1 to TRBJ2-3, with 7 bases fitting TRBD2. CDR3: CASSHSGLITDTQYF. The CDR3 DNA reads as TGCGCCAGCAGCCACTCGGGACTAATCACAGATACGCAGTATTTT.